The entry below gives a single TCR beta chain sequence along with its context. This clonotype was counted at least ten times. No cognate antigen has been identified for it. The sample holds no much larger clone one base away, and base qualities are not on file. This record comes from a study of T cells in Graves' hyperthyroidism and ophthalmopathy (dated by TCRdb to between 2019 and 2020). As for the study more broadly: Peripheral blood samples were taken at the time of initial diagnosis, prior to any treatment. TCR V-J signatures able to tell the groups apart were searched for in a discovery cohort of 95 or so patients, of whom around 42 had Graves' ophthalmopathy and roughly 59 had stable Graves' hyperthyroidism. Prospective prediction of ophthalmopathy was tested in an independent validation cohort of fewer than 20 hyperthyroidism patients and 15 to 17 patients who later progressed to ophthalmopathy. The roughly 100 discovery patients were randomly split 7:3 into training and test sets. The study also compared thyroid tissue and blood T-cell repertoires from a handful of Graves' hyperthyroidism patients. After sampling, hyperthyroidism patients received methimazole starting at 30 mg daily, and ophthalmopathy patients received high-dose intravenous methylprednisolone. The paper describes TCR Vbeta CDR3 sequencing of 135 peripheral blood samples, made up of some 42 ophthalmopathy patients, more than 70 hyperthyroidism patients and 17 progressor patients.

TCR beta CDR3 regions were amplified from RNA transcripts. For the first round of RT-PCR on the TCR CDR3, the HTBI primer set was used together with the Qiagen OneStep RT-PCR kit. A second multiplex PCR round built the libraries, followed by size selection and purification. The libraries were sequenced on an Illumina HiSeq2000 using paired-end 100 bp reads. The authors' pipeline ran thus. SOAPnuke was used to process the raw data, throwing out any read that contained adapters or uncalled bases, had a mean Phred below 15, or lacked an exact constant-primer or identifier match. High-quality paired reads were merged using COPE v1.2.5, and each unique nucleotide sequence was defined as a clonotype. Clonotypes were aligned to IMGT TRBV, TRBD and TRBJ reference segments using MiTCR v1.1. The analysis included only V-J combinations with a frequency above 0.0001, which together covered around 99% of the repertoires. A TCS score was defined as the ratio between F50 (clonal expansion) and ExV (chaos), using BLOSUM62-based TCRdist between CDR3 peptides within each V-J. Welch's t-statistics and random forest reduced roughly 540 V-J features to 10 to 15, which were used in a naive Bayes classifier (R e1071). TCRdb reworked the public reads: Q25 trimming with fastp, MiXCR clone assembly, productive beta chains retained. Rows are unified per CDR3 protein, each entry keeping the most common DNA and genes. What appears here as the V and J calls and clone size reflects TCRdb's work, not the paper's. This sample has around 290,000 distinct CDR3 sequences in its table, and over 15% of those were observed once. The ten largest account for roughly 50% of the sample.

V is pared back by 4 bases and J by 2 bases, with 13 bases lying between the germline termini. CDR1 and CDR2 are read off the germline V gene as SGHRS and YFSETQ. Its CDR3 holds 14 amino acids, cysteine through phenylalanine. Only the CDR3 DNA stays, 42 bases, in frame from base 1. Ophthalmopathy patients had moderately to severely active disease, with a Clinical Activity Score of 3 or more, a NOSPECS grade of 4 or more, and a disease duration of less than 3 months. Patients with uncontrolled infections, other autoimmune diseases, pregnancy or lactation were excluded. Diagnoses were based on clinical symptoms, serum thyroxine and TRAb, thyroid ultrasound and orbital computed tomography. Ficoll-Paque density gradient centrifugation was used to isolate PBMCs from about 10 ml of fresh peripheral blood. Trizol reagent was used to extract total RNA, and RNA quality was then checked on an Agilent 2100 Bioanalyzer.

The paper as a whole reports these results and caveats: In validation, progression to ophthalmopathy was predicted by the model with around 71% sensitivity and around 75% specificity, a median of about 6.4 months before onset. In cross-validation, a model built on a 13 V-J signature told ophthalmopathy apart from stable hyperthyroidism with approximately 91% sensitivity and approximately 84% specificity, and in testing the same model reached 80%/75%. Most expanded thyroid clonotypes (frequency above 0.001) were also detected in blood, a finding suggesting that blood repertoires may reflect thyroid immune responses. No statistical method was used to set the sample size in advance, and investigators knew the group allocation.

What was sequenced was blood. This clonotype was obtained from a woman aged 60 to 75 with Graves' ophthalmopathy. The sequence joins TRBV5-1 to TRBJ2-7; no D segment can be confidently identified. In nucleotide form, the sequence is TGCGCCAGCAGCGCCGGCGTGAAAGCCTACGAGCAGTACTTC. This translates into CASSAGVKAYEQYF.